The text below deals with one T cell receptor (beta chain). The CDR3 is made up of 14 amino acids. The V gene's germline CDR1 is SGHNT and CDR2 YYREEE (reference sequence). Unmatched junction bases numbered 5, after V lost 9 bases and J lost 3 bases. This sample is drawn from a study of blood T cell repertoires in COVID-19. Profiling relied on immunoSEQ multiplex PCR, and the TCRdb table lists in-frame clones only, not all of them. The sample contains some 66,000 clones, approximately 79% of which appear only once. This receptor was taken from a man aged 55 to 70 with acute or convalescent COVID-19. V and J are TRBV5-4 and TRBJ2-3, with 12 bases lining up with TRBD2. The sequenced material came from peripheral blood. CDR3 DNA sequence: TGTGCCACTCTAGCGGGGGGGCGGACAGATACGCAGTATTTT. It yields the protein CATLAGGRTDTQYF.